The T cell receptor beta chain under discussion was sequenced for a study of T cell responses to AZD1222 COVID-19 vaccine (dated by TCRdb to 2020 to 2023). For the wider study: A total of approximately 240 trial participants underwent TCR sequencing, of whom approximately 210 received two doses of AZD1222 and about 25 received two doses of the MenACWY control vaccine. Trial participants were enrolled into age subgroups of 18-55, 56-69 and 70-plus years, which contained approximately 150, 30 and 60 TCR-sequenced participants, respectively. What the study reported, not specific to this receptor: In the small 56-69-year group, the increase in depth fell short of significance, most likely because of low power. Reportedly, almost half of the unique spike-specific TCRs recognized epitopes lying outside the regions that are mutated in the B.1.351 and B.1.1.7 variants. Only six AZD1222 recipients were SARS-CoV-2 seropositive at baseline, limiting conclusions about previously exposed vaccinees. Because no day 14 peak-response samples were available, repertoires were characterized only after the peak T cell response. Spike-specific TCR breadth and depth rose significantly after two AZD1222 doses compared with day 0 and with MenACWY recipients. The whole spike protein was spanned by vaccine-associated CD4 TCRs, and dominant responses were seen in regions 160-218 and 743-854. Participants were mostly white British and included more females than males, and it was suggested by the authors that clonal diversity may have been underestimated.

The CDR3 regions of human TCRbeta chains were analyzed by immunosequencing. On the authors' methods: TCRs in the repertoires were matched against a reference library of SARS-CoV-2-specific TCRs that had been generated with the MIRA antigen-specificity platform. Breadth was defined as the fraction of unique TCRs that were SARS-CoV-2-associated, and depth was defined as the fraction of total T cells that were SARS-CoV-2-associated. Using the MIRA data, each spike-specific TCR was assigned both to the spike region to which the TCR was reactive and to a CD4 or CD8 class. Log10-transformed breadth and depth values were compared by one-way ANOVA with Sidak's multiple comparisons tests. In its TCRdb copy, this immuneACCESS table keeps in-frame sequences only and misses some clones. Where compared with another copy, unresolved V genes explain less than half of these, and the others have no known cause. From that table come the V and J calls and clone size; the DNA was used to work out D and trimming. The sample has 200,000 to 250,000 clones on record, less than 95% of them singletons. The top ten clones comprise around 1.7% of the sample.

Per the germline V gene, SGHTS is the CDR1 and YDEGEE is the CDR2. The CDR3 numbers 15 residues from cysteine through phenylalanine. CDR3 DNA is the only sequence kept; it has 45 bases, read in frame from the first base. Trimming removed 3 bases from V and 4 bases from J; the gene matches leave 10 bases unexplained. About this clone itself: Its target antigen remains unknown. Base qualities are not recorded, but no much larger clone differs from it by a single base.

The time point label corresponds to: about 28 days (+/-7) after the second vaccine dose. This specimen's treatment or condition label, interpreted: meningococcal conjugate vaccine given as trial control. Vaccinee samples came from UK trials COV001 and COV002, including a single-blind randomized controlled phase 2/3 trial of AZD1222 (ChAdOx1 nCoV-19) in healthy adults. For TCRbeta chain sequencing, PBMC samples from trial participants were taken at day 0 and at day 28 after the second dose. Recombination linked TRBV5-8 to TRBJ2-7, with 7 bases matching TRBD1. This specimen consisted of peripheral blood, obtained 28 days after the second dose of the MenACWY control vaccine. The sequence was collected from an adult who received the MenACWY meningococcal vaccine as a control. The CDR3 protein sequence reads: CASSSAQGIWYEQYF. The sequenced DNA: TGTGCCAGCAGCTCAGCACAGGGGATCTGGTACGAGCAGTACTTC.